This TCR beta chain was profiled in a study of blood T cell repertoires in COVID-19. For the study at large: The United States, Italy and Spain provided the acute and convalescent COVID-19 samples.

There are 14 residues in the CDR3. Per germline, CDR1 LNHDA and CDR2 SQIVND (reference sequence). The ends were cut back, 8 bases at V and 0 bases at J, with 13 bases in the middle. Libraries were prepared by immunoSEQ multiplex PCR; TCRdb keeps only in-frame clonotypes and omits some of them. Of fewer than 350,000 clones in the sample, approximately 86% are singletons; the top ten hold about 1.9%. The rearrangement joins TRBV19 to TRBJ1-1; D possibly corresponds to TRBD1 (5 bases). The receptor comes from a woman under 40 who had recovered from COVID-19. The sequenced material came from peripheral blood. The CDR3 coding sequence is TGTGCCAGTTCCTCGCGGGGGGTGAACACTGAAGCTTTCTTT. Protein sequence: CASSSRGVNTEAFF. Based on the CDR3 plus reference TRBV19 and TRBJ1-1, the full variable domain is DGGITQSPKYLFRKEGQNVTLSCEQNLNHDAMYWYRQDPGQGLRLIYYSQIVNDFQKGDIAEGYSVSREKKESFPLTVTSAQKNPTAFYLCASSSRGVNTEAFFGQGTRLTVV.